Given below is one TCR beta chain in context. The antigen is undetermined. This specimen belongs to a study of T cell responses to AZD1222 COVID-19 vaccine. Study-level points and caveats: The donors showed a predominance of white British ancestry and of females, with possible underestimation of clonal diversity. The study identified only six AZD1222 recipients as seropositive at baseline. Repertoire sampling occurred only after the peak T cell response.

Data came from immunoSEQ multiplex PCR; TCRdb stores just in-frame clones and leaves some out. The repertoire holds roughly 180,000 clones, with around 93% as singletons. The V and J ends lost 3 bases and 11 bases respectively, with 16 bases between them. There are 13 residues in the CDR3. Germline CDR1 and CDR2: LGHDT and YNNKEL (reference sequence). The TCR comes from an adult in good health. The starting material was peripheral blood, obtained on day 0 of AZD1222 vaccination. The V gene is TRBV3-1 (or the pseudogene TRBV3-2), the J gene TRBJ1-1; D ambiguous. The CDR3 is CASSQTPAQEAFF. CDR3 nucleotides: TGTGCCAGCAGCCAGACCCCCGCCCAGGAGGCTTTCTTT.